The 18 T cell receptor beta chains in this list originate from one sample, sequenced in a study of spatial heterogeneity in lung cancer. TCRdb analysed the 5' RACE reads with MiXCR anew, one entry per CDR3 protein. The sample holds about 92,000 distinct CDR3 sequences, about 12% seen once. Documented time point: sample taken at primary tumor resection. The authors sequenced whole RNA from tumor, nontumor lung or frozen PBMC without sorting. This material consisted of PBMCs, taken at surgery. The source is a male donor with early-stage non-small cell lung cancer.

This clonotype was found a few times. V usage is TRBV9 and J usage is TRBJ1-1; 7 bases match TRBD1. Germline CDR1 SGDLS, CDR2 YYNGEE. V dropped 0 bases and J dropped 1; count of bases not matched to a gene: 3. There are 15 residues in the CDR3. For the CDR3, the DNA is TGTGCCAGCAGCGTAGGGGGACAGACGAACACTGAAGCTTTCTTT. It codes for CASSVGGQTNTEAFF.

Ten or more counts support this clonotype. V usage is TRBV6-2 or TRBV6-3 and J usage is TRBJ2-1, with a possible D match to TRBD2 (6 bases). Germline V gives CDR1 MNHEY, CDR2 SVGEGT. This CDR3 contains 14 residues. The V end was cut by 7 bases, the J end by 1 base, with 11 bases between. CDR3 loop: CASIGGSSYNEQFF. The CDR3 DNA sequence: TGTGCCAGCATAGGAGGGAGTTCCTACAATGAGCAGTTCTTC.

Notes on this clonotype: A much larger clone lies a single base off, so this may be a read error. The gene calls are TRBV15 and TRBJ2-1, with unresolved D. CDR1 and CDR2 (germline): LNHNV, YYDKDF (reference sequence). The CDR3 length is 12 residues. CDR3 DNA: TGTGTCACCAGCAGAGTCCAAAATGAGCAGTTCTTC. It translates to CVTSRVQNEQFF.

The V call is TRBV12-3 or TRBV12-4, the J call TRBJ2-3; no definite D call. V lost 2 bases and J lost 4, with 7 bases in between. The CDR3 runs to 13 residues. Here the CDR3 reads CASSLNSPDTQYF. The DNA of the CDR3 is TGTGCCAGCAGTTTAAACAGTCCAGATACGCAGTATTTT.

This chain joins TRBV28 and TRBJ2-2; D not certain. The length of the CDR3 is 14 residues. Germline CDR1 and CDR2: MDHEN and SYDVKM. The V end was cut by 3 bases, the J end by 0 bases, with 5 bases between. This CDR3 reads CASSFPTNTGELFF. Written as DNA, the CDR3 is TGTGCCAGCAGTTTTCCAACGAACACCGGGGAGCTGTTTTTT.

J is TRBJ2-2 and V is TRBV10-2; maybe TRBD1 (6 bases). Trimming stripped 6 bases from V and 2 bases from J, with 10 bases between. This CDR3 has 14 residues. Germline CDR1 reads WSHSY; CDR2 reads SAAADI. CDR3 amino acids: CASRPDSNTGELFF. The CDR3 nucleotides are TGCGCCAGCAGACCGGACAGTAACACCGGGGAGCTGTTTTTT.

This clonotype was seen at least ten times. The chain uses TRBV5-1 and TRBJ1-1; D is unresolved. The germline V gene has CDR1 SGHRS and CDR2 YFSETQ. V lost 0 bases and J lost 0, with 6 bases in between. This CDR3 comprises 14 residues. The CDR3 protein is CASSLDIMNTEAFF. The DNA for the CDR3 is TGCGCCAGCAGCTTGGATATCATGAACACTGAAGCTTTCTTT.

This clonotype occurred many times. This chain connects TRBV6-2 or TRBV6-3 to TRBJ2-7, with 8 bases identical to TRBD1. CDR3 size: 15 residues. Germline V gene sequence: CDR1 MNHEY, CDR2 SVGEGT. V gave up 6 bases and J gave up 0 bases; unmatched junction bases: 7. This CDR3 reads CASSITGGISYEQYF. The CDR3 DNA is TGTGCCAGCAGCATTACAGGGGGGATCTCCTACGAGCAGTACTTC.

The chain combines TRBV28 with TRBJ2-5; no reliable D call. This CDR3 comprises 13 residues. Trimming left V 2 bases short and J 3 bases short, with 7 bases between. Germline CDR1 and CDR2: MDHEN and SYDVKM. In DNA form, the CDR3 reads TGTGCCAGCAGTTTAGAGACGGAAGAGACCCAGTACTTC. Protein product: CASSLETEETQYF.

The chain couples TRBV10-3 to TRBJ2-1; D not certain. This CDR3 contains 15 residues. V lost 3 bases and J 0 bases, leaving 9 bases between the germline ends. CDR1 ENHRY and CDR2 SYGVKD come from the germline V gene. CDR3 sequence reads: CAISEREVSYNEQFF. DNA for the CDR3: TGTGCCATCAGTGAAAGGGAAGTCTCCTACAATGAGCAGTTCTTC.

This clonotype showed up just a few times. This chain joins TRBV9 and TRBJ1-4; D gene uncertain. Trimming removed 3 bases from V and 10 bases from J, with 16 bases in between. This CDR3 comprises 14 residues. CDR1 and CDR2 from the germline V gene are SGDLS and YYNGEE. The CDR3 bases are TGTGCCAGCAGCGCAGACGGCAGGACGGGAAAACTGTTTTTT. It translates to CASSADGRTGKLFF.

The V call is TRBV6-1, the J call TRBJ1-2, with D uncertain. Trimming cost V 3 bases and J 0 bases, with 11 bases left between them. CDR3 length: 15 residues. CDR1 is MNHNS and CDR2 is SASEGT in the germline V gene. Here the CDR3 reads CASSDHERANYGYTF. Written as DNA, the CDR3 is TGTGCCAGCAGTGACCACGAGAGAGCTAACTATGGCTACACCTTC.

This clonotype occurred a few times. The J gene is TRBJ2-7, the V gene TRBV14; 11 nucleotides match TRBD2. Germline V gene lookup returns CDR1 SGHDN and CDR2 FVKESK. The CDR3 sequence is 15 residues long. Germline trimming cut 4 bases from V and 6 bases from J; bases unmatched to any gene: 8. The CDR3 region has the DNA TGTGCCAGCAGCCGTCTCCTAGCGGGAGGTATCGAGCAGTACTTC. The encoded protein is CASSRLLAGGIEQYF.

This clonotype was recorded a few times. The chain is built from TRBV20-1 and TRBJ2-7; possibly TRBD1 or TRBD2 for D (5 bases each). This CDR3 spans 15 amino acids. Germline loops: CDR1 DFQATT, CDR2 SNEGSKA (reference sequence). The V end lost 1 base, the J end lost 0 bases, and 13 bases lay between the germline ends. CDR3 residues: CSARVRGESSYEQYF. The CDR3 bases are TGCAGTGCTAGAGTGAGGGGAGAGAGCTCCTACGAGCAGTACTTC.

This clonotype has a handful of counts. The rearrangement uses TRBV7-8 and TRBJ2-2; 9 bases fit TRBD2. Looked up from germline, CDR1 is SGHVS and CDR2 is FQNEAQ. This CDR3 contains 15 residues. V gave up 5 bases and J gave up 4 bases; unmatched junction bases: 5. The CDR3 loop is CASSIGGGATGELFF. CDR3 coding DNA: TGTGCCAGCAGCATCGGCGGGGGGGCCACCGGGGAGCTGTTTTTT.

The chain carries TRBV2 and TRBJ2-5; D is perhaps TRBD2 (5 bases). V lost 9 bases, J lost 4 bases, and 15 bases lay in between. Germline loops: CDR1 SNHLY, CDR2 FYNNEI. The CDR3 has 13 amino acids. The CDR3 nucleotides are TGTGCCAGTGCAATAGCGTTTGGAGAGACCCAGTACTTC. This translates into CASAIAFGETQYF.

In this sample, this clonotype turned up a few times. The rearrangement joins TRBV5-5 to TRBJ2-5, with unresolved D. The V gene lost 5 bases and the J gene lost 2 bases, with 16 bases spanning the gap. The germline gives CDR1 SGHKS, CDR2 YYEKEE (reference sequence). This CDR3 is 15 amino acids long. CDR3 residues: CASSLVRGIQETQYF. The CDR3 nucleotides are TGTGCCAGCAGTCTTGTTAGAGGAATTCAAGAGACCCAGTACTTC.

The rearrangement uses TRBV9 and TRBJ2-1; D remains ambiguous. The CDR3 spans 14 residues. V shed 0 bases and J shed 5 bases, with 9 bases lying between them. Per germline, CDR1 SGDLS and CDR2 YYNGEE. The CDR3 nucleotides are TGTGCCAGCAGCGTAGGACCCGCCGACAATGAGCAGTTCTTC. Its translation: CASSVGPADNEQFF.